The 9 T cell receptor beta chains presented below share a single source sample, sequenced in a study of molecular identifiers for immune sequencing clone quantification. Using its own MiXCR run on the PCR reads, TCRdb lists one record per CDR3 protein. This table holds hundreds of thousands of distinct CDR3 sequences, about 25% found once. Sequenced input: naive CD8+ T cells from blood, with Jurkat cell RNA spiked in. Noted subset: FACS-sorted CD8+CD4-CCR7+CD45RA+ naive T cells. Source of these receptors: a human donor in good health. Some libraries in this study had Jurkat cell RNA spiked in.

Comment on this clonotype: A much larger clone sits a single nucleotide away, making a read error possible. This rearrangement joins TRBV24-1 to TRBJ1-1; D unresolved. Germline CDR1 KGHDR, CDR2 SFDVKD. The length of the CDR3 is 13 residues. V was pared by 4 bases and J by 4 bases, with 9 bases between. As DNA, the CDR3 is TGTGCCACCAGTGACCGGGCGGGCACTGAAGCTTTCTTT. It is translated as CATSDRAGTEAFF.

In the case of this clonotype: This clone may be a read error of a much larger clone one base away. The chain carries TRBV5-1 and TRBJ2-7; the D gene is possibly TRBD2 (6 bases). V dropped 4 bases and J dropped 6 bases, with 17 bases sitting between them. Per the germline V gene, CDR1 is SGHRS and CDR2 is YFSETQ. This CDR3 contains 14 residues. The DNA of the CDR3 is TGCGCCAGCAGCACGCGGGACGGGGTAAGCGAGCAGTACTTC. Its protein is CASSTRDGVSEQYF. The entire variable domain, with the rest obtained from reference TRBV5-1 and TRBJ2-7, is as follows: KAGVTQTPRYLIKTRGQQVTLSCSPISGHRSVSWYQQTPGQGLQFLFEYFSETQRNKGNFPGRFSGRQFSNSRSEMNVSTLELGDSALYLCASSTRDGVSEQYFGPGTRLTVT.

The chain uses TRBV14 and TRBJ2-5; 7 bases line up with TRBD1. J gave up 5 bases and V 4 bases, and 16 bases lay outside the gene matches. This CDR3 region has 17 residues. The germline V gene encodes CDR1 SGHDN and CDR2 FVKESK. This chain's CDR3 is CASSPMFRKGAAETQYF. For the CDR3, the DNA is TGTGCCAGCAGCCCAATGTTTCGGAAGGGGGCGGCGGAGACCCAGTACTTC.

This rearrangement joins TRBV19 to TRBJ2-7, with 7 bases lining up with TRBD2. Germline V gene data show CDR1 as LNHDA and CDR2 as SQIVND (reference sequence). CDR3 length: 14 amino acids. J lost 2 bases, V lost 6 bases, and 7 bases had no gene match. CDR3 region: CASRVASGTYEQYF. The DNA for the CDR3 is TGTGCCAGTAGGGTGGCTAGCGGAACCTACGAGCAGTACTTC.

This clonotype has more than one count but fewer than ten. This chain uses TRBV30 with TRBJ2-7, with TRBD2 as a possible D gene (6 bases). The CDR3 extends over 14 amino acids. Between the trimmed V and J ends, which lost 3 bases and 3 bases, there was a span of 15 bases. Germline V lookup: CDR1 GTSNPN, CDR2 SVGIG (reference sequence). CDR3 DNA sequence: TGTGCCTGGAGACAACCGGGACTCAGCTACGAGCAGTACTTC. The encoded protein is CAWRQPGLSYEQYF.

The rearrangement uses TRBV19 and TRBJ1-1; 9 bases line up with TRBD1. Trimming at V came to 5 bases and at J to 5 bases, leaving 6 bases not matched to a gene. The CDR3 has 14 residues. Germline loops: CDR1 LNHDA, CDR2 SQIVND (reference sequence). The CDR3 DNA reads TGTGCCAGTAGTGTAACAGGGGGCGGTACTGAAGCTTTCTTT. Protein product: CASSVTGGGTEAFF.

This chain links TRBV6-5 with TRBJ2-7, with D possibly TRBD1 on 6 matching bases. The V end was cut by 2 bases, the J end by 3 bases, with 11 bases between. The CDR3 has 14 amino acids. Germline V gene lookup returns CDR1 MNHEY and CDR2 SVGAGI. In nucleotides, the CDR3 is TGTGCCAGCAGTTACCAGACAGGCGGCTACGAGCAGTACTTC. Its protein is CASSYQTGGYEQYF.

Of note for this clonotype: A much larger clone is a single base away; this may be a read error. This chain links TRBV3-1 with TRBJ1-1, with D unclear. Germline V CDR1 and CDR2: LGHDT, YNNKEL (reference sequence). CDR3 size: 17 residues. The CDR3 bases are TGTGCCAGCAGCCAAGTTTTCAGGTTCGGAGTGAACATTGAAGCTTTCTTT. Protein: CASSQVFRFGVNIEAFF.

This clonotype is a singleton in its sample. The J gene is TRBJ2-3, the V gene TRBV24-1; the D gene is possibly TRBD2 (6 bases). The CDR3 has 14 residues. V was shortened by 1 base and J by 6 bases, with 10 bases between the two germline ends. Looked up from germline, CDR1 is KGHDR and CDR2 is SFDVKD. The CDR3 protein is CATSDFGGIDTQYF. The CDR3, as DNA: TGTGCCACCAGTGATTTTGGGGGGATCGATACGCAGTATTTT.